The 22 T cell receptor beta chains below were found in one sample sequenced in a study of blood T cell repertoires in COVID-19. Using immunoSEQ multiplex PCR, the repertoire was profiled, and TCRdb retains in-frame clones only, with some absent. Here the sample spans 350,000 to 400,000 clones, roughly 86% being singletons. Sample: PBMCs or T cells enriched from blood (not recorded which). The receptors derive from a man in his forties or fifties in a cohort exposed to, infected with or recovered from COVID-19 (not recorded which).

The chain couples TRBV20-1 to TRBJ1-1; no clear D gene. The V and J ends lost 6 bases and 3 bases respectively, with 8 bases between them. The CDR3 has 11 amino acids. Germline CDR1 and CDR2: DFQATT and SNEGSKA (reference sequence). CDR3 sequence reads: CSALDYTEAFF. CDR3 sequence (DNA): TGCAGTGCCCTGGACTACACTGAAGCTTTCTTT.

The chain joins TRBV19 to TRBJ1-2; perhaps TRBD1 as D (6 bases). Germline-derived CDR1 and CDR2 are LNHDA and SQIVND (reference sequence). The CDR3 is 14 residues long. Trimming took 5 bases from V and 5 from J, leaving 15 bases between them. The CDR3 nucleotides read TGTGCCAGTAGTGGGGACCGAGGGGGATATGGCTACACCTTC. Protein sequence: CASSGDRGGYGYTF.

The chain carries TRBV4-1 and TRBJ2-2; 8 bases map to TRBD1. With 5 bases clipped from V and 1 base from J, the junction kept 6 bases outside the gene matches. Looked up from germline, CDR1 is MGHRA and CDR2 is YSYEKL. This CDR3 region has 16 residues. For the CDR3, the DNA is TGCGCCAGCAGCTCCTCCGGGACAGGGAACACCGGGGAGCTGTTTTTT. It codes for CASSSSGTGNTGELFF.

This clone was detected only a few times. This chain joins TRBV30 and TRBJ2-1; 8 nucleotides match TRBD2. The V and J ends lost 3 bases and 3 bases, in that order; junction bases with no gene match: 10. CDR3 length: 16 amino acids. Per germline, CDR1 GTSNPN and CDR2 SVGIG (reference sequence). CDR3 DNA sequence: TGTGCCTGGAGCGCCGGTGAACTAGCGGACTACAATGAGCAGTTCTTC. Protein: CAWSAGELADYNEQFF.

The J gene is TRBJ2-7, the V gene TRBV5-1; 8 bases map to TRBD1. This CDR3 is built from 13 residues. Trimming at V came to 4 bases and at J to 6 bases, leaving 6 bases not matched to a gene. Germline V gene data show CDR1 as SGHRS and CDR2 as YFSETQ. The CDR3 region has the DNA TGCGCCAGCAGCCCGGACAGGGCAGGCGAGCAGTACTTC. It encodes CASSPDRAGEQYF.

The chain is built from TRBV19 and TRBJ1-6; 8 bases match TRBD1. CDR1 is LNHDA, CDR2 SQIVND, per germline (reference sequence). The CDR3 spans 16 residues. The ends lost 3 bases at V and 10 bases at J; junction bases unmatched: 11. The CDR3 sequence: CASSISGQGLASPLHF. As DNA, the CDR3 is TGTGCCAGTAGTATTTCCGGACAGGGACTAGCATCACCCCTCCACTTT.

The V gene is TRBV19, the J gene TRBJ2-5, with D perhaps matching TRBD2 (5 bases). The germline gives CDR1 LNHDA, CDR2 SQIVND (reference sequence). This CDR3 comprises 14 residues. V gave up 3 bases and J gave up 1 base, with 9 bases separating them. The CDR3, as DNA: TGTGCCAGTAGTATCAGTAGCGCCCAAGAGACCCAGTACTTC. Protein product: CASSISSAQETQYF.

The chain uses TRBV7-9 and TRBJ1-3; 7 bases match TRBD1. Germline V CDR1 and CDR2: SEHNR, FQNEAQ (reference sequence). There are 14 residues in the CDR3. After removal of 3 bases from V and 3 bases from J, the junction contained 2 bases not matched to a gene. In DNA, the CDR3 is TGTGCCAGCAGCTTGACAGGGAATGGAAACACCATATATTTT. Protein sequence: CASSLTGNGNTIYF.

This clone was seen a few times. This chain links TRBV24-1 with TRBJ2-7; TRBD2 agrees at 11 bases. The CDR3 contains 14 residues. V shed 6 bases, J shed 4 bases, and the junction held 4 bases outside the gene matches. Germline V CDR1 and CDR2: KGHDR, SFDVKD. CDR3 sequence: CATSSGTSGYEQYF. In nucleotides, the CDR3 is TGTGCCACCAGTTCCGGGACTAGCGGATACGAGCAGTACTTC.

The V and J genes are TRBV5-1 and TRBJ2-7; the D gene is possibly TRBD1 (6 bases). The V gene lost 2 bases and the J gene lost 3 bases, with 21 bases spanning the gap. The CDR3 covers 17 residues. CDR1 is SGHRS, CDR2 YFSETQ, per germline. CDR3 DNA sequence: TGCGCCAGCAGCTTTTATATGGGGACAAGTATTGGCTACGAGCAGTACTTC. Protein sequence: CASSFYMGTSIGYEQYF. Full variable domain (remainder filled in from reference TRBV5-1 and TRBJ2-7): KAGVTQTPRYLIKTRGQQVTLSCSPISGHRSVSWYQQTPGQGLQFLFEYFSETQRNKGNFPGRFSGRQFSNSRSEMNVSTLELGDSALYLCASSFYMGTSIGYEQYFGPGTRLTVT.

The V and J genes are TRBV28 and TRBJ2-7; D remains ambiguous. V lost 3 bases and J lost 3, with 6 bases in between. Germline CDR1 and CDR2: MDHEN and SYDVKM. The CDR3 has 12 amino acids. CDR3 coding DNA: TGTGCCAGCAGTTTGAGGAACTACGAGCAGTACTTC. Amino acids: CASSLRNYEQYF.

The CDR3 here is CASSEGTTRGVEQFF. The CDR3 DNA is TGTGCCAGCAGTGAAGGGACCACCAGGGGGGTTGAGCAGTTCTTC. The rearrangement links TRBV6-1 to TRBJ2-1; D perhaps matches TRBD1 (7 bases). The CDR3 spans 15 residues. Germline V CDR1 and CDR2: MNHNS, SASEGT. V lost 1 base and J lost 9, with 16 bases in between.

The chain employs TRBV11-2 and TRBJ2-1, with 8 bases identical to TRBD2. This CDR3 spans 14 amino acids. Germline values: CDR1 SGHAT, CDR2 FQNNGV. J was trimmed by 9 bases and V by 1 base; bases with no gene match: 5. CDR3 DNA sequence: TGTGCCAGCAGCTTAGTCGGGGCGGGGGGTGAGCAGTTCTTC. The encoded protein is CASSLVGAGGEQFF.

The V gene is TRBV28, the J gene TRBJ2-7; TRBD2 might be the D (6 bases). Trimming stripped 2 bases from V and 7 bases from J, with 18 bases between. Germline CDR1 reads MDHEN; CDR2 reads SYDVKM. CDR3 size: 15 residues. The DNA of the CDR3 is TGTGCCAGCAGTTTAGGGGGGAGACTCCTCGTGGAGCAGTACTTC. It translates to CASSLGGRLLVEQYF.

V is TRBV27 and J is TRBJ2-7; a weak D match, TRBD1 (5 bases). V lost 2 bases, J lost 2 bases, and 10 bases lay in between. Germline lookup yields CDR1 MNHEY and CDR2 SMNVEV (reference sequence). The CDR3 covers 14 residues. CDR3 residues: CASSLVGVPYEQYF. The CDR3 nucleotides read TGTGCCAGCAGTTTAGTAGGGGTGCCCTACGAGCAGTACTTC.

V and J are TRBV18 and TRBJ2-5; 8 nucleotides line up with TRBD2. CDR3 size: 17 residues. Trimming took 4 bases from V and 1 from J; bases not matched to a gene: 11. Germline V gene lookup returns CDR1 KGHSH and CDR2 LQKENI. Here the CDR3 reads CASSLNGGAGGQETQYF. As DNA, the CDR3 is TGTGCCAGCTCACTCAACGGTGGGGCGGGAGGCCAAGAGACCCAGTACTTC. Looking up the rest from reference TRBV18 and TRBJ2-5 gives the full variable domain: NAGVMQNPRHLVRRRGQEARLRCSPMKGHSHVYWYRQLPEEGLKFMVYLQKENIIDESGMPKERFSAEFPKEGPSILRIQQVVRGDSAAYFCASSLNGGAGGQETQYFGPGTRLLVL.

The chain links TRBV5-1 to TRBJ2-5; D gene ambiguous. CDR3 length equals 13 residues. Germline CDR1 and CDR2: SGHRS and YFSETQ. The germline V and J ends were trimmed by 5 bases and 7 bases, with 15 bases remaining between them. CDR3 DNA sequence: TGCGCCAGCAGTGCGAACGAGCTTGTGACCCAGTACTTC. It yields the protein CASSANELVTQYF.

A word on this clone: Additional DNA sequences in this sample encode the identical CDR3. V gene TRBV27 combines with J gene TRBJ1-5; D call uncertain. The CDR3 covers 14 residues. Trimming took off 9 bases at V and 0 bases at J, with 12 bases between the two ends. Germline V gives CDR1 MNHEY, CDR2 SMNVEV (reference sequence). The CDR3 is CASRLFYSNQPQHF. CDR3 nucleotide sequence: TGTGCCAGTCGACTGTTCTATAGCAATCAGCCCCAGCATTTT.

The chain recombines TRBV5-1 with TRBJ2-1; D gene ambiguous. The CDR3 covers 14 residues. V lost 0 bases and J lost 0, with 4 bases in between. Germline V gene data show CDR1 as SGHRS and CDR2 as YFSETQ. Here the CDR3 reads CASSLGLSYNEQFF. The CDR3 DNA reads TGCGCCAGCAGCTTGGGTCTCTCCTACAATGAGCAGTTCTTC.

The J gene is TRBJ1-1, the V gene TRBV5-1, with 7 bases that match TRBD1. The CDR3 is made up of 15 amino acids. Germline assignment: CDR1 SGHRS and CDR2 YFSETQ. Germline trimming cut 4 bases from V and 0 bases from J; bases unmatched to any gene: 6. CDR3 coding DNA: TGCGCCAGCAGCCTACAGGGGTCAATGAACACTGAAGCTTTCTTT. As protein: CASSLQGSMNTEAFF.

The chain uses TRBV19 and TRBJ2-2, with 11 bases lining up with TRBD1. Trimming at V came to 3 bases and at J to 4 bases, leaving 7 bases not matched to a gene. The germline V gene encodes CDR1 LNHDA and CDR2 SQIVND (reference sequence). CDR3 length equals 17 residues. CDR3 protein: CASSIGPGQGGTGELFF. DNA for the CDR3: TGTGCCAGTAGTATTGGGCCGGGACAGGGGGGCACCGGGGAGCTGTTTTTT. The whole variable domain, filled in from reference TRBV19 and TRBJ2-2, reads DGGITQSPKYLFRKEGQNVTLSCEQNLNHDAMYWYRQDPGQGLRLIYYSQIVNDFQKGDIAEGYSVSREKKESFPLTVTSAQKNPTAFYLCASSIGPGQGGTGELFFGEGSRLTVL.

With respect to this clone: A junction boundary mismatches the germline segment, possibly from a read error. J is TRBJ2-5 and V is TRBV14; possible D gene TRBD1, 6 bases. The CDR3 totals 10 residues. From germline, CDR1 is SGHDN and CDR2 FVKESK. CDR3 nucleotides: TGTGCCAGCAGGGACAGCGTGGCGCACTTC. It is translated as CASRDSVAHF.